The clone carrying this TCR beta chain was picked up one time. Its target is unknown. This sample is part of a study of a mutant IDH1 vaccine in newly diagnosed glioma. Study context: Patients began vaccination 4-6 weeks after radiotherapy alone, or with temozolomide cycles. It was radiotherapy, temozolomide, or both that patients received previously, with most receiving both. Whole-study findings and limits: The occurrence of vaccine-induced immune responses was seen in around 93% of patients.

This sample's time point: week 35, safety follow-up. Doses of 300 ug of mutant IDH1 20-mer peptide were given with topical imiquimod. Those who donated had recent WHO grade 3 or 4 IDH1-mutant, ATRX-lost astrocytomas. This CDR3 is built from 14 residues. CDR1 is ENHRY, CDR2 SYGVKD, per germline. Unmatched junction bases numbered 5, after V lost 9 bases and J lost 6 bases. Data came from immunoSEQ multiplex PCR; TCRdb stores just in-frame clones and leaves some out. This sample carries around 60,000 clones, less than 90% of them seen once, and the ten largest clones take about 4.1%. The V call is TRBV10-3, the J call TRBJ2-1; TRBD2 matches 13 bases. The source is a young man with glioma. The sequenced sample was PBMCs, obtained from a glioma patient whose treatment included an IDH1 peptide vaccine. CDR3 nucleotides: TGTGCCATACAGGGACTAGCGGGGAGCAATGAGCAGTTCTTC. It is translated as CAIQGLAGSNEQFF.